A single sample is the source of the 16 T cell receptor beta chains below, sequenced in a study of blood T cell repertoires in COVID-19. The method was immunoSEQ multiplex PCR; TCRdb's version includes in-frame clones alone and lacks a portion of them. The sample lists hundreds of thousands of clones, around 85% occurring once. Sequenced: peripheral blood. The receptor set was obtained from a woman older than 75 with acute or convalescent COVID-19.

The chain links TRBV2 to TRBJ1-2; possible D gene TRBD1, 5 bases. CDR3 length: 13 amino acids. The V and J ends lost 1 base and 12 bases respectively, with 15 bases between them. From germline, CDR1 is SNHLY and CDR2 FYNNEI. CDR3 bases: TGTGCCAGCAGTGAAGGGGGCCGGCGCGAAAACACCTTC. It is translated as CASSEGGRRENTF. Drawing the rest from reference TRBV2 and TRBJ1-2, the complete variable domain is EPEVTQTPSHQVTQMGQEVILRCVPISNHLYFYWYRQILGQKVEFLVSFYNNEISEKSEIFDDQFSVERPDGSNFTLKIRSTKLEDSAMYFCASSEGGRRENTFGSGTRLTVV.

The CDR3 region has the DNA TGTGCCAGTAGTATAAGATCGACAGGCGTTAACTATGGCTACACCTTC. It encodes CASSIRSTGVNYGYTF. The gene calls are TRBV19 and TRBJ1-2, with D perhaps TRBD1 (6 bases). Trimming took off 2 bases at V and 1 base at J, with 14 bases between the two ends. The CDR3 runs 16 residues. The germline gives CDR1 LNHDA, CDR2 SQIVND (reference sequence). The full variable domain, in which reference TRBV19 and TRBJ1-2 provide the parts outside the CDR3, is DGGITQSPKYLFRKEGQNVTLSCEQNLNHDAMYWYRQDPGQGLRLIYYSQIVNDFQKGDIAEGYSVSREKKESFPLTVTSAQKNPTAFYLCASSIRSTGVNYGYTFGSGTRLTVV.

The CDR3 bases are TGTGCCAGCATCCCTAGCGGGGGGAGTAACACCGGGGAGCTGTTTTTT. This sequence encodes CASIPSGGSNTGELFF. V is TRBV28 and J is TRBJ2-2; 11 bases match TRBD2. With V trimmed by 7 bases and J by 2 bases, 6 bases remained unmatched. The CDR3 is made up of 16 amino acids. Germline V CDR1 and CDR2: MDHEN, SYDVKM.

The chain combines TRBV19 with TRBJ1-1; D is possibly TRBD1 (5 bases). Germline CDR1 reads LNHDA; CDR2 reads SQIVND (reference sequence). V was cut by 4 bases and J by 8 bases, with 20 bases left in between. CDR3 length: 15 amino acids. The CDR3 sequence: CASSTSDLRGREAFF. CDR3 DNA: TGTGCCAGTAGTACTTCCGACCTCCGGGGGAGGGAAGCTTTCTTT.

This chain connects TRBV2 to TRBJ2-7; 7 bases map to TRBD1. The CDR3 consists of 14 residues. Unmatched junction bases numbered 13, after V lost 7 bases and J lost 7 bases. Germline V CDR1 and CDR2: SNHLY, FYNNEI. The CDR3 protein is CASIPGDRAQEQYF. The DNA for the CDR3 is TGTGCCAGCATCCCAGGAGACAGGGCTCAGGAGCAGTACTTC.

This clone was recorded only once. CDR3 residues: CAISEGLAGTSTDTQYF. The CDR3 DNA sequence: TGTGCCATCAGTGAGGGACTAGCGGGGACGAGCACAGATACGCAGTATTTT. This chain joins TRBV10-3 and TRBJ2-3, with 12 bases lining up with TRBD2. V was clipped by 2 bases and J by 0 bases; unmatched bases: 3. Germline CDR1 ENHRY, CDR2 SYGVKD. The CDR3 runs to 17 residues.

There are a few counts of this clone. The chain uses TRBV5-4 and TRBJ1-2, with TRBD1 identical over 11 bases. The CDR3 has 15 residues. Germline V gene lookup returns CDR1 SGHNT and CDR2 YYREEE (reference sequence). V dropped 4 bases and J dropped 4; count of bases not matched to a gene: 6. The CDR3 loop is CASSQQGQGGYGYTF. The CDR3 DNA reads TGTGCCAGCAGCCAACAGGGACAGGGGGGCTATGGCTACACCTTC. The whole variable domain, remainder taken from reference TRBV5-4 and TRBJ1-2, is ETGVTQSPTHLIKTRGQQVTLRCSSQSGHNTVSWYQQALGQGPQFIFQYYREEENGRGNFPPRFSGLQFPNYSSELNVNALELDDSALYLCASSQQGQGGYGYTFGSGTRLTVV.

The chain employs TRBV3-1 (or the pseudogene TRBV3-2) and TRBJ2-7; D perhaps matches TRBD1 (5 bases). The CDR3 loop spans 14 amino acids. Germline V gene lookup returns CDR1 LGHDT and CDR2 YNNKEL (reference sequence). The V gene lost 2 bases and the J gene lost 4 bases, with 12 bases spanning the gap. As DNA, the CDR3 is TGTGCCAGCAGCCAAATGAGCGACAGTTACGAGCAGTACTTC. Translation gives CASSQMSDSYEQYF.

The chain joins TRBV28 to TRBJ1-5; D uncertain. Germline assignment: CDR1 MDHEN and CDR2 SYDVKM. The V end lost 5 bases, the J end lost 0 bases, and 11 bases lay between the germline ends. This CDR3 comprises 15 residues. The CDR3 loop is CASSLTGSSNQPQHF. The CDR3 coding sequence is TGTGCCAGCAGTCTAACCGGGTCTAGCAATCAGCCCCAGCATTTT.

The rearrangement links TRBV5-5 to TRBJ2-3; D is undetermined. V lost 0 bases to trimming and J lost 1 base, with 12 bases between them. CDR1 is SGHKS and CDR2 is YYEKEE in the germline V gene (reference sequence). This CDR3 comprises 16 residues. For the CDR3, the DNA is TGTGCCAGCAGCTTGGTCCCAGGATATCGCACAGATACGCAGTATTTT. This translates into CASSLVPGYRTDTQYF.

The J gene is TRBJ2-7, the V gene TRBV3-1 (or the pseudogene TRBV3-2); 9 bases fit TRBD1. Germline V gene sequence: CDR1 LGHDT, CDR2 YNNKEL (reference sequence). Trimming cost V 0 bases and J 7 bases; bases outside gene matches: 7. This CDR3 has 15 residues. The CDR3 spells CASSQDLGTGWEQYF. The CDR3 DNA is TGTGCCAGCAGCCAAGATTTGGGGACAGGGTGGGAGCAGTACTTC.

This clone was counted between two and nine times. The same CDR3 arises from other DNA sequences in this sample as well. The J gene is TRBJ1-4, the V gene TRBV28, with TRBD1 as a possible D gene (5 bases). V was cut by 1 base and J by 7 bases, with 10 bases left in between. The CDR3 totals 14 residues. Germline V CDR1 and CDR2: MDHEN, SYDVKM. The CDR3 DNA sequence: TGTGCCAGCAGTTTATCGGGGGGGGGTGAAAAACTGTTTTTT. Translation: CASSLSGGGEKLFF.

V usage is TRBV5-1 and J usage is TRBJ2-3, with D possibly matching TRBD2 (5 bases). Trimming removed 4 bases from V and 1 base from J, with 13 bases in between. The CDR3 loop spans 15 amino acids. Per germline, CDR1 SGHRS and CDR2 YFSETQ. The CDR3 loop reads CASSPSPGGTDTQYF. CDR3 nucleotide sequence: TGCGCCAGCAGCCCCTCCCCCGGGGGCACAGATACGCAGTATTTT.

The gene calls are TRBV27 and TRBJ2-7, with 7 bases identical to TRBD1. The germline gives CDR1 MNHEY, CDR2 SMNVEV (reference sequence). V gave up 1 base and J gave up 6 bases; unmatched junction bases: 9. CDR3 length: 15 amino acids. The CDR3 DNA follows: TGTGCCAGCAGTTTATACAGTGGCCCAGGGGGCGAGCAGTACTTC. It encodes CASSLYSGPGGEQYF.

The chain joins TRBV6-5 to TRBJ1-2, with D possibly TRBD1 on 5 matching bases. Germline V CDR1 and CDR2: MNHEY, SVGAGI. V was pared by 7 bases and J by 0 bases, with 12 bases between. The CDR3 consists of 14 residues. This CDR3 reads CASKEGATNYGYTF. CDR3 coding DNA: TGTGCCAGCAAAGAAGGGGCCACTAACTATGGCTACACCTTC.

The chain has TRBV4-2 and TRBJ2-1, with a possible D match to TRBD2 (6 bases). V was clipped by 2 bases and J by 3 bases, with 11 bases between them. CDR1 is LGHNA, CDR2 YNFKEQ, per germline. This CDR3 is 15 amino acids long. The CDR3 DNA is TGTGCCAGCAGCCAATCATGGGGGGTCTACAATGAGCAGTTCTTC. Encoded protein: CASSQSWGVYNEQFF.